This T cell receptor beta chain emerged from a study of blood T cell repertoires in COVID-19. Study context: Some COVID-19 samples were acute and others convalescent; all came from the United States, Italy and Spain. In each case, the material was cDNA or gDNA derived from T cells, B-cell-depleted T cells, or PBMCs.

Method: immunoSEQ multiplex PCR; TCRdb's copy keeps in-frame clones and lacks some. Here the sample spans 150,000 to 200,000 clones, about four fifths being singletons. The TCR originated in a woman of 80 years or more with active or convalescent COVID-19. Material for sequencing was peripheral blood.

The CDR3 is CASSPPGLAEETQYF. In DNA form, the CDR3 reads TGTGCCAGCAGCCCCCCGGGACTAGCGGAAGAGACCCAGTACTTC. The chain recombines TRBV3-1 (or the pseudogene TRBV3-2) with TRBJ2-5; 11 nucleotides align to TRBD2. Germline loops: CDR1 LGHDT, CDR2 YNNKEL (reference sequence). This CDR3 has 15 residues. J lost 3 bases, V lost 4 bases, and 4 bases had no gene match.